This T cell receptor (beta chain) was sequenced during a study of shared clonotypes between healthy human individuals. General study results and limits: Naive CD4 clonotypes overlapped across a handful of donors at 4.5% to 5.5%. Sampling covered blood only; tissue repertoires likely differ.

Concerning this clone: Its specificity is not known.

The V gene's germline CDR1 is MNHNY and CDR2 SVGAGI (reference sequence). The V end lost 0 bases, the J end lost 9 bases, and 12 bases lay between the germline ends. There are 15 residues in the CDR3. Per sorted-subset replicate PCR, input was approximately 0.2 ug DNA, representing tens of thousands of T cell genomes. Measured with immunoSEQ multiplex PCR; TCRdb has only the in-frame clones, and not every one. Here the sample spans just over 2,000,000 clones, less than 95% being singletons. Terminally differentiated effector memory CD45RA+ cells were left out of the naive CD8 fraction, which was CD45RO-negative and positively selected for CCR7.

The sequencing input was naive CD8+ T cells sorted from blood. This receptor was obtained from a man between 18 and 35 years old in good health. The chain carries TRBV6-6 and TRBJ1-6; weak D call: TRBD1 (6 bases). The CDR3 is CASSYSGEGGSPLHF. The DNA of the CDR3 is TGTGCCAGCAGTTACTCGGGGGAGGGGGGTTCACCCCTCCACTTT.